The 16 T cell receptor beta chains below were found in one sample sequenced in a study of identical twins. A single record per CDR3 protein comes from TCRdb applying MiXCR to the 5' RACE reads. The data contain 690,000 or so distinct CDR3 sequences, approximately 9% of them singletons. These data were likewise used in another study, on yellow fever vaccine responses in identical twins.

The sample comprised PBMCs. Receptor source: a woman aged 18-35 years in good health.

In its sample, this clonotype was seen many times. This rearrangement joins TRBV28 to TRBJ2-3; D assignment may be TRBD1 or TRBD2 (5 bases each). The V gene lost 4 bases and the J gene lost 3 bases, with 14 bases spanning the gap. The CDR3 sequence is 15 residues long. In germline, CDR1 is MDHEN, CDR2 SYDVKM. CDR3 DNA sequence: TGTGCCAGCAGTTCCGGGACCCCGGAGACAGATACGCAGTATTTT. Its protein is CASSSGTPETDTQYF.

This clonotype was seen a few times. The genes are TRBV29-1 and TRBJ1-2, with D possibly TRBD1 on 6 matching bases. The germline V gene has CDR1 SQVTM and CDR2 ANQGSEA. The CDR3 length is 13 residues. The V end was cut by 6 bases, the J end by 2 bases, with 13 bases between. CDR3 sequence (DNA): TGCAGCGTGGCCCCGGACAGAAACTATGGCTACACCTTC. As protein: CSVAPDRNYGYTF.

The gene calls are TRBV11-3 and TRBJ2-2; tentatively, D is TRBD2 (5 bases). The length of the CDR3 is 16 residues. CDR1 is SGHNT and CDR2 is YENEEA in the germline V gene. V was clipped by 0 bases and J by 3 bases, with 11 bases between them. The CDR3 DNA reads TGTGCCAGCAGCTTAGACTCCCTCGGGGACACCGGGGAGCTGTTTTTT. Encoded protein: CASSLDSLGDTGELFF.

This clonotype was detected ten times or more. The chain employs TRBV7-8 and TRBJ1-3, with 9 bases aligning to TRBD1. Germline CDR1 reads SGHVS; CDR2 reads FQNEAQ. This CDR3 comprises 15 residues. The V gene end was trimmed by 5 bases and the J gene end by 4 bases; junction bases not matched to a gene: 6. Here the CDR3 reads CASSAQGARGNTIYF. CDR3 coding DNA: TGTGCCAGCAGCGCACAGGGGGCGAGAGGAAACACCATATATTTT.

As DNA, the CDR3 is TGTGCCACCAGTGTAACCGGGACAGCCCAAGAGACCCAGTACTTC. Protein product: CATSVTGTAQETQYF. The V and J genes are TRBV24-1 and TRBJ2-5, with 7 bases lining up with TRBD1. The CDR3 extends over 15 amino acids. V dropped 5 bases and J dropped 1; count of bases not matched to a gene: 6. CDR1 is KGHDR and CDR2 is SFDVKD in the germline V gene.

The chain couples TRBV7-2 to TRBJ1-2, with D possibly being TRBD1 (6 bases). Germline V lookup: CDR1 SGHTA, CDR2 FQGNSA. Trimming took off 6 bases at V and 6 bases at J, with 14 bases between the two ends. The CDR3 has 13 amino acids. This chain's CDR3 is CASRGAGADGYTF. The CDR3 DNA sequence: TGTGCCAGCAGAGGGGCGGGGGCGGATGGCTACACCTTC.

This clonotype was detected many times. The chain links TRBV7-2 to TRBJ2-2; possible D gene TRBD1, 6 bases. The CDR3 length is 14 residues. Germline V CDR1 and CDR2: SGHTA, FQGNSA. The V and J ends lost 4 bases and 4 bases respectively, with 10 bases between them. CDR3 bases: TGTGCCAGCAGCTCTACAGGGAGCACCGGGGAGCTGTTTTTT. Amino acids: CASSSTGSTGELFF.

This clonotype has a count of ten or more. CDR3 DNA: TGCGCCAGCAGCCAAGAGGGGACTAGCGGGATACAGGGGGAGCTGTTTTTT. Protein: CASSQEGTSGIQGELFF. The chain carries TRBV4-1 and TRBJ2-2; TRBD2 aligns across 13 bases. The CDR3 spans 17 residues. The ends lost 0 bases at V and 8 bases at J; junction bases unmatched: 6. Looked up from germline, CDR1 is MGHRA and CDR2 is YSYEKL.

The CDR3 loop is CASSPIRAGGAVEQYF. As DNA, the CDR3 is TGTGCCAGCAGCCCCATCCGTGCAGGGGGGGCAGTCGAGCAGTACTTC. The chain carries TRBV7-9 and TRBJ2-7; tentatively, D is TRBD1 or TRBD2 (7 bases each). In germline, CDR1 is SEHNR, CDR2 FQNEAQ (reference sequence). V shed 5 bases and J shed 6 bases, with 23 bases lying between them. This CDR3 comprises 16 residues.

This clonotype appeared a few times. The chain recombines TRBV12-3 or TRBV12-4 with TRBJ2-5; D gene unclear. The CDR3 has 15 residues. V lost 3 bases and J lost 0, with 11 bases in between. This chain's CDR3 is CASSLRPKDQETQYF. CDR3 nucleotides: TGTGCCAGCAGTTTGAGGCCGAAGGACCAAGAGACCCAGTACTTC.

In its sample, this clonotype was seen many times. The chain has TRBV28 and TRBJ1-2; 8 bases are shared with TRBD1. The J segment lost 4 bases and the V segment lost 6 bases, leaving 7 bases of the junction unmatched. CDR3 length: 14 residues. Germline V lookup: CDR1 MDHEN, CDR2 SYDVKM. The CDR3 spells CASRSSGQVYGYTF. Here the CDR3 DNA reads TGTGCCAGCAGATCCTCGGGACAGGTCTATGGCTACACCTTC.

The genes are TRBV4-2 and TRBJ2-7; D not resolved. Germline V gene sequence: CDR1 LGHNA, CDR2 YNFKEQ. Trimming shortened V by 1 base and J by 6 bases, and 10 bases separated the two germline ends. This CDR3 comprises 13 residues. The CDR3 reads CASSQGRQSEQYF. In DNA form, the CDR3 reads TGTGCCAGCAGCCAAGGAAGGCAAAGCGAGCAGTACTTC.

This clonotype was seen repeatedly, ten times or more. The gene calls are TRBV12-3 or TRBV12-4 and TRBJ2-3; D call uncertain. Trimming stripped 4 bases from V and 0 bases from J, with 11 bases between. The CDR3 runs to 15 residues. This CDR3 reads CASSSGPDSTDTQYF. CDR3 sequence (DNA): TGTGCCAGCAGTTCGGGCCCGGATAGCACAGATACGCAGTATTTT.

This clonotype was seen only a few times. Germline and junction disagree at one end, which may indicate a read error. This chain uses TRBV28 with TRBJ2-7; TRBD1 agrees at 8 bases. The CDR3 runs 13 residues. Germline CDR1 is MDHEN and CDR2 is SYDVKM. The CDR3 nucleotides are TGTGCCAGCAGTTTACCCGGACAGGGAGGAGGTAGCTTC. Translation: CASSLPGQGGGSF.

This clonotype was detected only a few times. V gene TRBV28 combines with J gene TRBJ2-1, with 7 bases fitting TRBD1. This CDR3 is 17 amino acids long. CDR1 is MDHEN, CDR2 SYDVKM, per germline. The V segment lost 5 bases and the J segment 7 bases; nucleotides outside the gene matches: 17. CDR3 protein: CASSPTHRGPRGNEQFF. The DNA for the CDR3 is TGTGCCAGCAGTCCAACCCACCGCGGCCCCAGGGGGAATGAGCAGTTCTTC.

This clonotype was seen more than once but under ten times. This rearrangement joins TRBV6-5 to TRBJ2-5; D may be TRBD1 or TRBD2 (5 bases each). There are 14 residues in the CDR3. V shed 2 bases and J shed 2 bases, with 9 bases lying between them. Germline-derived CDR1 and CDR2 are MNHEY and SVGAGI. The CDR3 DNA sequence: TGTGCCAGCAGTTACCCGGGACCACAAGAGACCCAGTACTTC. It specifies CASSYPGPQETQYF.